These 14 T cell receptor beta chains were all obtained from the same sample, sequenced in a study of PD-L1 blockade in urothelial cancer. This sample's time point: pretreatment peripheral blood. Sequencing used immunoSEQ multiplex PCR; TCRdb keeps in-frame clones, though not all of them. The table records approximately 52,000 clones, roughly 85% of them present only once. This specimen consisted of PBMCs, obtained around atezolizumab (anti-PD-L1) treatment. These receptor sequences come from a man between 65 and 79 years old with urothelial cancer.

CDR3 bases: TGTGCCAGCAGCCGCAGACTAGCGGGAGGGCGGTATGAGCAGTTCTTC. Translation: CASSRRLAGGRYEQFF. V usage is TRBV7-8 and J usage is TRBJ2-1; 14 nucleotides agree with TRBD2. This CDR3 comprises 16 residues. With V trimmed by 5 bases and J by 8 bases, 8 bases remained unmatched. Germline V lookup: CDR1 SGHVS, CDR2 FQNEAQ. The variable domain in full, with the rest retrieved from reference TRBV7-8 and TRBJ2-1, is GAGVSQSPRYKVAKRGQDVALRCDPISGHVSLFWYQQALGQGPEFLTYFQNEAQLDKSGLPSDRFFAERPEGSVSTLKIQRTQQEDSAVYLCASSRRLAGGRYEQFFGPGTRLTVL.

The sample holds a few counts of this clone. The V gene is TRBV6-5, the J gene TRBJ1-2; 7 nucleotides line up with TRBD1. CDR3 length: 12 residues. Germline CDR1 is MNHEY and CDR2 is SVGAGI. V shed 5 bases, J shed 8 bases, and the junction held 5 bases outside the gene matches. The CDR3 DNA reads TGTGCCAGCAGTGACAGGGCCTGGGGCTACACCTTC. The encoded protein is CASSDRAWGYTF.

The CDR3 bases are TGTGCCATCAGGGGGACAGGGGGTGACTATGGCTACACCTTC. Encoded protein: CAIRGTGGDYGYTF. The chain uses TRBV10-3 and TRBJ1-2; 11 bases are shared with TRBD1. The trim removed 6 bases at V and 3 bases at J, leaving 3 bases unmatched. Germline CDR1 is ENHRY and CDR2 is SYGVKD. The CDR3 runs 14 residues.

V gene TRBV28 combines with J gene TRBJ2-5; 7 bases are a match to TRBD1. The CDR3 consists of 13 residues. Germline trimming cut 7 bases from V and 5 bases from J; bases unmatched to any gene: 7. The germline gives CDR1 MDHEN, CDR2 SYDVKM. Here the CDR3 reads CASKTGDRETQYF. The CDR3 nucleotides read TGTGCCAGCAAAACAGGGGACCGGGAGACCCAGTACTTC.

The genes are TRBV5-1 and TRBJ2-3, with 9 bases that match TRBD1. V trimming: 4 bases; J trimming: 3 bases; junction bases outside the gene matches: 6. The CDR3 has 15 residues. CDR1 SGHRS and CDR2 YFSETQ come from the germline V gene. The CDR3 region has the DNA TGCGCCAGCAGCACCGGACAGGGGAGTACAGATACGCAGTATTTT. Residues: CASSTGQGSTDTQYF.

The CDR3 coding sequence is TGTGCCAGCAGCTTCACAGGGGAGGCCGGGGAGCTGTTTTTT. Amino acids: CASSFTGEAGELFF. The chain has TRBV7-2 and TRBJ2-2; D perhaps matches TRBD1 (7 bases). From germline, CDR1 is SGHTA and CDR2 FQGNSA. CDR3 length: 14 amino acids. Trimming pared 3 bases from V and 6 bases from J, leaving 11 bases between. Full variable domain (remainder filled in from reference TRBV7-2 and TRBJ2-2): GAGVSQSPSNKVTEKGKDVELRCDPISGHTALYWYRQSLGQGLEFLIYFQGNSAPDKSGLPSDRFSAERTGGSVSTLTIQRTQQEDSAVYLCASSFTGEAGELFFGEGSRLTVL.

This chain links TRBV6-1 with TRBJ2-2; 14 bases map to TRBD2. J lost 5 bases, V lost 4 bases, and 6 bases had no gene match. The CDR3 covers 17 residues. The germline V gene has CDR1 MNHNS and CDR2 SASEGT. For the CDR3, the DNA is TGTGCCAGCAGTGGAGCTAGACTAGCGGGAGGGACCGGGGAGCTGTTTTTT. It codes for CASSGARLAGGTGELFF.

This clone was detected once. The chain has TRBV9 and TRBJ1-4; D gene ambiguous. The CDR3 has 15 residues. CDR1 and CDR2 from the germline V gene are SGDLS and YYNGEE. V was clipped by 0 bases and J by 4 bases, with 10 bases between them. CDR3 in DNA: TGTGCCAGCAGCGTAGCGGCAGGCCTTAATGAAAAACTGTTTTTT. Protein product: CASSVAAGLNEKLFF.

CDR3 nucleotide sequence: TGTGCCACCAGCAGTGAAAAGCGGGACAGGGGGAGGTACGAGCAGTACTTC. It encodes CATSSEKRDRGRYEQYF. The chain recombines TRBV15 with TRBJ2-7; 11 bases fit TRBD1. The CDR3 covers 17 residues. With V trimmed by 3 bases and J by 4 bases, 11 bases remained unmatched. Germline CDR1 is LNHNV and CDR2 is YYDKDF (reference sequence). Complete variable domain (other parts from reference TRBV15 and TRBJ2-7): DAMVIQNPRYQVTQFGKPVTLSCSQTLNHNVMYWYQQKSSQAPKLLFHYYDKDFNNEADTPDNFQSRRPNTSFCFLDIRSPGLGDTAMYLCATSSEKRDRGRYEQYFGPGTRLTVT.

The chain is built from TRBV9 and TRBJ1-4; the D gene is possibly TRBD1 (5 bases). This CDR3 spans 14 amino acids. CDR1 and CDR2 from the germline V gene are SGDLS and YYNGEE. V dropped 4 bases and J dropped 2 bases, with 9 bases sitting between them. Here the CDR3 reads CASSPTVTNEKLFF. For the CDR3, the DNA is TGTGCCAGCAGCCCGACAGTGACTAATGAAAAACTGTTTTTT.

This chain links TRBV25-1 with TRBJ1-1; D may be TRBD1 (6 bases). CDR1 is MGHDK and CDR2 is SYGVNS in the germline V gene. Trimming pared 6 bases from V and 2 bases from J, leaving 16 bases between. This CDR3 is built from 15 residues. CDR3 coding DNA: TGTGCCAGCAGCCCTGCGGGGGACATAAACACTGAAGCTTTCTTT. Translated: CASSPAGDINTEAFF.

The J gene is TRBJ2-1, the V gene TRBV29-1, with a tentative D call TRBD2 (6 bases). The germline gives CDR1 SQVTM, CDR2 ANQGSEA. Trimming left V 6 bases short and J 4 bases short, with 13 bases between. This CDR3 region has 13 residues. The CDR3 here is CSVAGLLYNEQFF. The CDR3 DNA reads TGCAGCGTCGCGGGACTCCTATACAATGAGCAGTTCTTC.

This rearrangement joins TRBV7-2 to TRBJ1-5, with 7 bases fitting TRBD1. The CDR3 covers 16 residues. Germline-derived CDR1 and CDR2 are SGHTA and FQGNSA. V was clipped by 5 bases and J by 2 bases; unmatched bases: 9. The CDR3 loop is CASSLDRARGNQPQHF. Written as DNA, the CDR3 is TGTGCCAGCAGCCTAGACAGGGCCAGAGGCAATCAGCCCCAGCATTTT.

This sequence joins TRBV14 and TRBJ1-1, with D possibly being TRBD1 (6 bases). CDR1 SGHDN and CDR2 FVKESK come from the germline V gene. This CDR3 spans 11 amino acids. V was shortened by 3 bases and J by 10 bases, with 9 bases between the two germline ends. The DNA of the CDR3 is TGTGCCAGCAGCCAGGGGGGGCGAGCTTTCTTT. Protein sequence: CASSQGGRAFF. Using reference TRBV14 and TRBJ1-1 for the parts outside the CDR3, the full variable domain is EAGVTQFPSHSVIEKGQTVTLRCDPISGHDNLYWYRRVMGKEIKFLLHFVKESKQDESGMPNNRFLAERTGGTYSTLKVQPAELEDSGVYFCASSQGGRAFFGQGTRLTVV.